Each of the 20 T cell receptor beta chains below was sequenced from the same sample in a study of blood T cell repertoires in COVID-19. Sequencing was performed with immunoSEQ multiplex PCR; in TCRdb, only in-frame clones are kept and a portion is missing. The sample holds 220,000 or so clones, 90% seen once. Sequencing was done on a sample of PBMCs or T cells enriched from blood (not recorded which). The receptor set was obtained from a man aged 30 to 39 who had been exposed to COVID-19.

J is TRBJ2-5 and V is TRBV6-6, with 8 positions matching TRBD1. The V gene's germline CDR1 is MNHNY and CDR2 SVGAGI (reference sequence). The CDR3 loop spans 13 amino acids. V gave up 7 bases and J gave up 5 bases; unmatched junction bases: 6. CDR3 loop: CASTNYRGETQYF. CDR3 DNA: TGTGCCAGCACCAACTACAGGGGGGAGACCCAGTACTTC.

The V gene is TRBV3-1 (or the pseudogene TRBV3-2), the J gene TRBJ2-1, with TRBD2 identical over 16 bases. The CDR3 totals 23 residues. V was pared by 3 bases and J by 0 bases, with 17 bases of the junction left unmatched. CDR1 and CDR2 (germline): LGHDT, YNNKEL (reference sequence). CDR3 in DNA: TGTGCCAGCAGCCACCCCCGGGACTTGGGGACTAGCGGGGGGGCAAGCTCCTACAATGAGCAGTTCTTC. It is translated as CASSHPRDLGTSGGASSYNEQFF.

The chain carries TRBV7-9 and TRBJ1-5, with a possible D match to TRBD1 (5 bases). The CDR3 covers 16 residues. The V gene's germline CDR1 is SEHNR and CDR2 FQNEAQ (reference sequence). Trimming removed 5 bases at V and 4 bases at J, with 18 bases between. Written as DNA, the CDR3 is TGTGCCAGCAGCCCAGCGTCGGGGGTAGGGAATCAGCCCCAGCATTTT. Translating it yields CASSPASGVGNQPQHF.

This chain connects TRBV4-1 to TRBJ1-6, with no clear D. This CDR3 is built from 15 residues. Germline lookup yields CDR1 MGHRA and CDR2 YSYEKL. V lost 4 bases and J 10 bases, leaving 17 bases between the germline ends. Here the CDR3 reads CASSPRRGVESPLHF. The CDR3 coding sequence is TGCGCCAGCAGCCCTCGTCGGGGAGTTGAGTCACCCCTCCACTTT.

The chain couples TRBV2 to TRBJ1-2; possibly TRBD1 for D (5 bases). This CDR3 has 13 residues. CDR1 and CDR2 (germline): SNHLY, FYNNEI. Trimming pared 6 bases from V and 6 bases from J, leaving 14 bases between. The CDR3, as DNA: TGTGCCAGCAGAGCCGGGACTTCTAATGGCTACACCTTC. Translation: CASRAGTSNGYTF.

The genes are TRBV3-1 (or the pseudogene TRBV3-2) and TRBJ2-2; D gene ambiguous. Trimming took off 6 bases at V and 7 bases at J, with 3 bases between the two ends. Germline CDR1 and CDR2: LGHDT and YNNKEL (reference sequence). CDR3 size: 10 residues. In DNA, the CDR3 is TGTGCCAGCAGTCACGGGGAGCTGTTTTTT. It codes for CASSHGELFF.

The chain links TRBV3-1 (or the pseudogene TRBV3-2) to TRBJ2-1; weak D call: TRBD1 (5 bases). V gave up 0 bases and J gave up 5 bases, with 14 bases separating them. Germline V gene sequence: CDR1 LGHDT, CDR2 YNNKEL (reference sequence). The CDR3 runs to 16 residues. The DNA of the CDR3 is TGTGCCAGCAGCCAAGACGGGCAGGGTGGCCACAATGAGCAGTTCTTC. Translation gives CASSQDGQGGHNEQFF.

The V gene is TRBV4-1, the J gene TRBJ2-4; 9 positions agree with TRBD2. Germline V CDR1 and CDR2: MGHRA, YSYEKL. J gave up 0 bases and V 0 bases, and 9 bases lay outside the gene matches. The CDR3 extends over 19 amino acids. The CDR3 protein is CASSQDLPSGALAKNIQYF. DNA for the CDR3: TGCGCCAGCAGCCAAGATCTGCCTAGCGGGGCCTTAGCCAAAAACATTCAGTACTTC.

The chain employs TRBV5-6 and TRBJ2-2; TRBD1 is a possible D gene (6 bases). Trimming left V 6 bases short and J 6 bases short, with 21 bases between. The CDR3 is 16 residues long. Germline-derived CDR1 and CDR2 are SGHDT and YYEEEE. CDR3 nucleotide sequence: TGTGCCAGCACCCTCACGCCAGGGGAGAGAGCCGGGGAGCTGTTTTTT. Its protein product is CASTLTPGERAGELFF.

The rearrangement uses TRBV2 and TRBJ2-5; D remains unclear. The CDR3 loop spans 15 amino acids. V lost 4 bases and J 2 bases, leaving 14 bases between the germline ends. Germline values: CDR1 SNHLY, CDR2 FYNNEI. The CDR3 loop is CASSGARLPQETQYF. DNA for the CDR3: TGTGCCAGCAGTGGAGCCAGGCTCCCACAAGAGACCCAGTACTTC.

V gene TRBV19 combines with J gene TRBJ1-1; D remains ambiguous. CDR3 size: 13 residues. Germline CDR1 and CDR2: LNHDA and SQIVND (reference sequence). The V gene lost 3 bases and the J gene lost 1 base, with 6 bases spanning the gap. CDR3 sequence: CASSIEENTEAFF. Written as DNA, the CDR3 is TGTGCCAGTAGTATTGAGGAGAACACTGAAGCTTTCTTT.

The chain combines TRBV10-3 with TRBJ2-7, with 8 nucleotides matching TRBD2. The germline CDR1 and CDR2 sequences are ENHRY and SYGVKD. The V gene end was trimmed by 8 bases and the J gene end by 2 bases; junction bases not matched to a gene: 8. This CDR3 is built from 14 residues. The CDR3 coding sequence is TGTGCCATCGCGGGTAGCGGGGAAACCTACGAGCAGTACTTC. It codes for CAIAGSGETYEQYF.

Comments on this clone: Germline is not matched at one junction end, which may reflect a read error. The chain has TRBV3-1 (or the pseudogene TRBV3-2) and TRBJ2-7, with 7 bases aligning to TRBD2. The CDR3 length is 15 residues. Germline CDR1 is LGHDT and CDR2 is YNNKEL (reference sequence). The CDR3 loop reads CASSQGGGNQYGQYF. The CDR3 DNA is TGTGCCAGCAGCCAAGGGGGGGGAAACCAATACGGGCAGTACTTC.

V gene TRBV11-2 combines with J gene TRBJ2-2, with 7 bases matching TRBD1. Trimming took 1 base from V and 7 from J; bases not matched to a gene: 3. The CDR3 is made up of 14 amino acids. CDR1 and CDR2 from the germline V gene are SGHAT and FQNNGV. CDR3 protein: CASSLANRGGELFF. For the CDR3, the DNA is TGTGCCAGCAGCTTAGCAAACAGGGGCGGGGAGCTGTTTTTT.

The chain uses TRBV27 and TRBJ2-3, with D unresolved. CDR1 is MNHEY, CDR2 SMNVEV, per germline (reference sequence). V was pared by 3 bases and J by 5 bases, with 9 bases between. The CDR3 extends over 13 amino acids. The CDR3 region has the DNA TGTGCCAGCAGTTTCGTGGTGCGAGATACGCAGTATTTT. Translating it yields CASSFVVRDTQYF.

The rearrangement uses TRBV27 and TRBJ1-1; D not certain. Germline CDR1 and CDR2: MNHEY and SMNVEV (reference sequence). The CDR3 has 15 residues. V lost 0 bases, J lost 6 bases, and 14 bases lay in between. Here the CDR3 DNA reads TGTGCCAGCAGTTTATCCCGGAGAGGTGTCTCTGAAGCTTTCTTT. Residues: CASSLSRRGVSEAFF.

CDR3 DNA: TGTGCCAGCAGCGCCACCCTAGCGGGGGGGGATAATGAGCAGTTCTTC. Translation gives CASSATLAGGDNEQFF. The V call is TRBV9, the J call TRBJ2-1; 12 positions match TRBD2. J was trimmed by 7 bases and V by 3 bases; bases with no gene match: 8. Germline assignment: CDR1 SGDLS and CDR2 YYNGEE. CDR3 length: 16 amino acids.

The chain recombines TRBV10-3 with TRBJ1-1, with 9 bases lining up with TRBD1. Germline V gene data show CDR1 as ENHRY and CDR2 as SYGVKD. V lost 11 bases, J lost 5 bases, and 9 bases stayed unmatched. The CDR3 has 13 amino acids. The CDR3 DNA sequence: TGTGCCTCCCGGGACAGGGTTGGTACTGAAGCTTTCTTT. It yields the protein CASRDRVGTEAFF.

CDR3 loop: CASSMSRDRYGYTF. The CDR3 DNA sequence: TGTGCCAGTAGTATGAGCAGGGATCGGTATGGCTACACCTTC. The gene calls are TRBV19 and TRBJ1-2; possibly TRBD1 for D (5 bases). Germline-derived CDR1 and CDR2 are LNHDA and SQIVND (reference sequence). This CDR3 spans 14 amino acids. V lost 3 bases, J lost 5 bases, and 13 bases lay in between. Filled out from reference TRBV19 and TRBJ1-2, the complete variable domain reads DGGITQSPKYLFRKEGQNVTLSCEQNLNHDAMYWYRQDPGQGLRLIYYSQIVNDFQKGDIAEGYSVSREKKESFPLTVTSAQKNPTAFYLCASSMSRDRYGYTFGSGTRLTVV.

This chain joins TRBV7-9 and TRBJ2-7; unclear D gene. Per germline, CDR1 SEHNR and CDR2 FQNEAQ (reference sequence). The CDR3 is made up of 16 amino acids. Trimming removed 2 bases from V and 2 bases from J, with 16 bases in between. This chain's CDR3 is CASSLRWANSTYEQYF. The CDR3 DNA sequence: TGTGCCAGCAGCTTACGGTGGGCTAACAGTACCTACGAGCAGTACTTC.